This is a list of T cell receptor beta chains from one sample in a study of shared clonotypes between healthy human individuals. Assay: immunoSEQ multiplex PCR; the TCRdb copy retains only in-frame clones and omits some. The sample shows millions of clones, around nine tenths of them seen only once. The specimen was naive CD4+ T cells sorted from blood. The source is a man younger than 35 in good health. CDR3s include the opening cysteine and the closing phenylalanine or tryptophan. The D gene is left open where the match is weak. Not all rows give a size; the values are once, few, many and, for expanded clones, a class.

CDR3 protein	CDR3 DNA	D gene	clone size	V gene	J gene
CASIQQGAPQNIQYF	TGTGCCAGCATTCAACAGGGGGCGCCCCAAAACATTCAGTACTTC	TRBD1	NA	TRBV2	TRBJ2-4
CASSESTGGALYNEQFF	TGTGCCAGCAGTGAGTCCACGGGGGGGGCCCTTTACAATGAGCAGTTCTTC	TRBD2	NA	TRBV25-1	TRBJ2-1
CASSGTGGANTGELFF	TGTGCCAGCAGTGGGACAGGGGGCGCGAACACCGGGGAGCTGTTTTTT	TRBD1	once	TRBV2	TRBJ2-2
CASAGTGTTDTQYF	TGTGCCAGCGCCGGGACAGGGACCACAGATACGCAGTATTTT	TRBD1	NA	TRBV9	TRBJ2-3
CASSMTGTEAFF	TGTGCCAGCAGTATGACCGGGACTGAAGCTTTCTTT	NA	NA	TRBV2	TRBJ1-1
CASSMAGGVMNTEAFF	TGTGCCAGTAGTATGGCAGGGGGTGTGATGAACACTGAAGCTTTCTTT	TRBD1	NA	TRBV19	TRBJ1-1
CASSSLQGDGYTF	TGTGCCAGCAGTTCTCTGCAGGGGGATGGCTACACCTTC	TRBD1	NA	TRBV6-5	TRBJ1-2
CASSLEANTGELFF	TGTGCCAGCAGTTTGGAGGCGAACACCGGGGAGCTGTTTTTT	NA	few	TRBV27	TRBJ2-2
CASSRTSGVYNEQFF	TGTGCCAGCAGCCGCACTAGCGGGGTGTACAATGAGCAGTTCTTC	TRBD2	NA	TRBV6-5	TRBJ2-1
CASSKDRGAYEQYF	TGTGCCAGCAGTAAGGACAGGGGGGCGTACGAGCAGTACTTC	TRBD1	once	TRBV2	TRBJ2-7
CSVFLAGGSGETQYF	TGCAGCGTTTTTCTAGCGGGGGGCTCGGGCGAGACCCAGTACTTC	TRBD2	NA	TRBV29-1	TRBJ2-5
CASSLFSVGEKLFF	TGTGCCAGCAGTTTATTCTCGGTGGGAGAGAAACTGTTTTTT	NA	few	TRBV28	TRBJ1-4
CASRVGRGQETQYF	TGTGCCAGCAGGGTTGGGCGGGGGCAAGAGACCCAGTACTTC	TRBD2	NA	TRBV28	TRBJ2-5
CAWSAMGGQPQHF	TGTGCCTGGAGCGCGATGGGAGGTCAGCCCCAGCATTTT	NA	NA	TRBV30	TRBJ1-5
CASRYREGSNQPQHF	TGTGCCAGCAGGTACCGGGAGGGCAGCAATCAGCCCCAGCATTTT	NA	once	TRBV6-5	TRBJ1-5
CASSRTGRIESYNSPLHF	TGCGCCAGCAGCCGGACAGGGAGAATAGAATCCTATAATTCACCCCTCCACTTT	TRBD1	NA	TRBV10-1	TRBJ1-6
CASSLIPGQGYEQYF	TGTGCCAGCAGTTTAATTCCGGGACAGGGCTACGAGCAGTACTTC	TRBD1	NA	TRBV6-5	TRBJ2-7
CSVEKGRGNTEAFF	TGCAGCGTGGAAAAAGGACGGGGGAACACTGAAGCTTTCTTT	NA	NA	TRBV29-1	TRBJ1-1
CASSSGFNTEAFF	TGTGCCAGCAGTTCGGGGTTTAACACTGAAGCTTTCTTT	NA	NA	TRBV6-1	TRBJ1-1
CASSFAHNMTGANTGELFF	TGTGCCAGCAGCTTTGCCCACAACATGACAGGAGCCAACACCGGGGAGCTGTTTTTT	NA	NA	TRBV12-1	TRBJ2-2
CASSQDQGEYGYTF	TGTGCCAGCAGTCAAGATCAGGGGGAGTATGGCTACACCTTC	TRBD1	NA	TRBV4-2	TRBJ1-2
CASSPIDAGIYEQYF	TGTGCCAGCAGTCCGATTGACGCGGGGATCTACGAGCAGTACTTC	NA	NA	TRBV6-1	TRBJ2-7
CASRGAGFFYEQYF	TGTGCCAGCAGGGGCGCAGGATTTTTCTACGAGCAGTACTTC	NA	NA	TRBV6-1	TRBJ2-7
CASSRGSREGASEQYF	TGCGCCAGCAGCCGCGGGTCCAGGGAAGGAGCGAGTGAGCAGTACTTC	NA	NA	TRBV5-1	TRBJ2-7
CASRVQGSFNEKLFF	TGTGCCAGCAGAGTACAGGGGAGCTTTAATGAAAAACTGTTTTTT	TRBD1	NA	TRBV28	TRBJ1-4